This T cell receptor (beta chain) was observed in a study of OX40 agonist ivuxolimab in advanced cancers. At the level of the study: Patients were treated with ivuxolimab, an agonistic anti-OX40 (CD134) antibody. Having had anti-PD-1, anti-PD-L1 or anti-CTLA-4 therapy before was allowed, and 40% to 45% had some. Overall study findings and caveats: At 0.1 to 3.0 mg/kg and by week 6, CD4+ and CD8+ T cells in the blood had expanded clonally.

The assay was immunoSEQ multiplex PCR, and TCRdb's table has in-frame clones only and misses some. The sample lists 95,000 to 150,000 clones; roughly 95% were seen once. Blood specimens came from baseline, cycle 4 day 1, and cycle 7 day 1. As concerns this clone: Its target is unknown.

The sequenced sample was CD4+ or CD8+ T cells sorted from blood, obtained in a trial of the OX40 agonist ivuxolimab. The sequence came from an adult with an advanced solid tumor such as melanoma, head and neck, liver or kidney cancer.

CDR3 loop: CASSIGGALSAQYF. CDR3 nucleotides: TGTGCCAGTAGTATAGGAGGGGCCCTTAGTGCCCAGTACTTC. The V call is TRBV19, the J call TRBJ2-5; D is tentatively TRBD1 or TRBD2 (5 bases each). The V end was cut by 1 base, the J end by 9 bases, with 15 bases between. This CDR3 contains 14 residues. Looked up from germline, CDR1 is LNHDA and CDR2 is SQIVND (reference sequence). The complete variable domain, with remaining parts taken from reference TRBV19 and TRBJ2-5, reads DGGITQSPKYLFRKEGQNVTLSCEQNLNHDAMYWYRQDPGQGLRLIYYSQIVNDFQKGDIAEGYSVSREKKESFPLTVTSAQKNPTAFYLCASSIGGALSAQYFGPGTRLLVL.